This T cell receptor beta chain stems from a study of T cell responses to AZD1222 COVID-19 vaccine. In germline, CDR1 is SGHAT, CDR2 FQNNGV. The CDR3 is 18 amino acids. The V gene end was trimmed by 1 base and the J gene end by 1 base; junction bases not matched to a gene: 11. Measured with immunoSEQ multiplex PCR; TCRdb has only the in-frame clones, and not every one. The repertoire holds some 140,000 clones, with 70% to 90% as singletons. The rearrangement links TRBV11-2 to TRBJ1-1; 8 nucleotides agree with TRBD1. The source material was peripheral blood, sampled on day 0 of AZD1222 vaccination. This clonotype was sampled from an adult in good health. DNA for the CDR3: TGTGCCAGCAGCTTAGTCTTGGGGCAGGGGGCAAAGAACACTGAAGCTTTCTTT. This translates into CASSLVLGQGAKNTEAFF.